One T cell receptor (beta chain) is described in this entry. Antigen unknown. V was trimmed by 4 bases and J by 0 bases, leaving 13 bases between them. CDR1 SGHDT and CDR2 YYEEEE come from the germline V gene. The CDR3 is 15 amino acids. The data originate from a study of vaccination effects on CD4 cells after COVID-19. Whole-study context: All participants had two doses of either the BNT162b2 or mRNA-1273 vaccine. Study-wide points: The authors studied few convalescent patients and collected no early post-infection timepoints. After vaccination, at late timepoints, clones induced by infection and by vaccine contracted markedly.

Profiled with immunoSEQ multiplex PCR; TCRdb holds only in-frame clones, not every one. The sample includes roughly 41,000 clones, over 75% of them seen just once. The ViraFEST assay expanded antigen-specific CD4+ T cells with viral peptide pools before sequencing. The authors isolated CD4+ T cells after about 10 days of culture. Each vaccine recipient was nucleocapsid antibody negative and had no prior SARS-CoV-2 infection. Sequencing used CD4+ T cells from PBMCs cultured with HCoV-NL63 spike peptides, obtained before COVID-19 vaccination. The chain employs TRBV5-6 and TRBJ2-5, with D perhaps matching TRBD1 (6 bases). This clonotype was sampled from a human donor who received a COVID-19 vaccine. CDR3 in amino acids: CASSPRTAYQETQYF. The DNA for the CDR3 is TGTGCCAGCAGCCCGCGGACAGCATACCAAGAGACCCAGTACTTC.